This T cell receptor (beta chain) was sequenced for a study of Tregs in tolerant kidney transplant recipients. A word on this clone: The antigen is not known.

Method: immunoSEQ multiplex PCR; TCRdb's copy keeps in-frame clones and lacks some. The profile shows over 85,000 clones, 93% of them singletons. Unstimulated regulatory T cells (CD4+CD25+CD127-), CD4+CD25- non-regulatory cells, CD4 and CD8 cells were FACS-sorted from thawed PBMCs. Germline loops: CDR1 LNHDA, CDR2 SQIVND (reference sequence). The V segment lost 4 bases and the J segment 1 base; nucleotides outside the gene matches: 2. This CDR3 is built from 14 residues. Study findings and constraints: Donor-specific Treg expansion exceeded global Treg expansion in tolerant patients, suggesting antigen drive. The small number of patients limits these findings pending further validation. Changing PCR primers prevented nucleotide comparison between some patients' samples.

V is TRBV19 and J is TRBJ2-5; 8 bases are a match to TRBD2. The sequence was collected from a human donor who received a combined kidney and bone marrow transplant. Sequenced here: CD4+ T cells from blood, sampled before the transplant. The CDR3 loop is CASSTSGFQETQYF. The CDR3 bases are TGTGCCAGTAGTACTAGCGGGTTCCAAGAGACCCAGTACTTC.